This entry lists 19 T cell receptor beta chains sequenced from one sample in a study of response to subunit inactivated influenza vaccine (dated by TCRdb to the late 2010s). The library was built by means of RT-PCR. Sequencing was performed on an Illumina HiSeq 2500. TCRdb cleaned the public reads at Q25 with fastp, built clones with MiXCR and kept in-frame beta chains. Merged by CDR3 protein, the rows form single entries marked with the most common genes and DNA. In all, the sample holds about 700,000 distinct CDR3 sequences, and approximately 13% of those were seen once. 5.5% to 7% of the sample belongs to the ten largest clones. The sample here was PBMCs from blood, taken 14 to 15 days before vaccination. These receptors were obtained from a man aged 50-59 years who received an inactivated influenza vaccine. Donor details come from another sample of the same person, matched by shared clones.

This clonotype was counted at least ten times. V is TRBV29-1 and J is TRBJ1-5; 7 bases line up with TRBD1. Germline assignment: CDR1 SQVTM and CDR2 ANQGSEA. The CDR3 runs 14 residues. V gave up 4 bases and J gave up 3 bases; unmatched junction bases: 6. CDR3 residues: CSVGEGQFNQPQHF. CDR3 nucleotide sequence: TGCAGCGTTGGGGAGGGACAGTTCAATCAGCCCCAGCATTTT.

This clonotype was seen repeatedly, ten times or more. V is TRBV20-1 and J is TRBJ2-7, with TRBD1 matching 7 bases. After removal of 5 bases from V and 1 base from J, the junction contained 5 bases not matched to a gene. Germline CDR1 reads DFQATT; CDR2 reads SNEGSKA (reference sequence). CDR3 length: 13 residues. The CDR3 region has the DNA TGCAGTGCTCCCCGGGACAGTTCCTACGAGCAGTACTTC. Its protein product is CSAPRDSSYEQYF.

The table lists this clonotype with a few counts. V and J are TRBV12-3 or TRBV12-4 and TRBJ1-5; perhaps TRBD1 as D (5 bases). V was shortened by 4 bases and J by 7 bases, with 17 bases between the two germline ends. The CDR3 loop spans 15 amino acids. Written as DNA, the CDR3 is TGTGCCAGCAGTTCAGCGGGGCTTAGGGACCAGCCCCAGCATTTT. It codes for CASSSAGLRDQPQHF.

The chain has TRBV28 and TRBJ2-5, with 13 bases identical to TRBD2. The CDR3 contains 16 residues. The V gene end was trimmed by 2 bases and the J gene end by 0 bases; junction bases not matched to a gene: 0. From germline, CDR1 is MDHEN and CDR2 SYDVKM. CDR3 sequence reads: CASSLGTSGNQETQYF. For the CDR3, the DNA is TGTGCCAGCAGTTTAGGGACTAGCGGGAACCAAGAGACCCAGTACTTC.

V and J are TRBV27 and TRBJ2-1, with 12 bases fitting TRBD2. Germline CDR1 and CDR2: MNHEY and SMNVEV (reference sequence). CDR3 size: 17 residues. The junction had 9 bases not matched to a gene; V was cut back by 2 bases and J by 7 bases. CDR3 nucleotide sequence: TGTGCCAGCAGTTTACGGCTAGCGGGGGGGCCGGGGAATGAGCAGTTCTTC. It codes for CASSLRLAGGPGNEQFF.

This clonotype has only a few counts. The V call is TRBV5-1, the J call TRBJ2-3, with D hard to call. The V and J ends lost 0 bases and 2 bases respectively, with 7 bases between them. The CDR3 loop spans 14 amino acids. Germline loops: CDR1 SGHRS, CDR2 YFSETQ. The chain's CDR3 is CASSLDYYTDTQYF. Written as DNA, the CDR3 is TGCGCCAGCAGCTTGGACTATTACACAGATACGCAGTATTTT. The full variable domain, with the rest looked up from reference TRBV5-1 and TRBJ2-3, is KAGVTQTPRYLIKTRGQQVTLSCSPISGHRSVSWYQQTPGQGLQFLFEYFSETQRNKGNFPGRFSGRQFSNSRSEMNVSTLELGDSALYLCASSLDYYTDTQYFGPGTRLTVL.

This clonotype was counted many times. This rearrangement joins TRBV9 to TRBJ2-2, with TRBD2 identical over 10 bases. The CDR3 is 18 residues long. In germline, CDR1 is SGDLS, CDR2 YYNGEE. Unmatched junction bases numbered 11, after V lost 4 bases and J lost 2 bases. The CDR3 region has the DNA TGTGCCAGCAGCACAAGCCTCGGACTAGCGGCTAACACCGGGGAGCTGTTTTTT. It encodes CASSTSLGLAANTGELFF.

This clonotype was seen a handful of times. The chain joins TRBV12-3 or TRBV12-4 to TRBJ2-3; a weak D match, TRBD2 (6 bases). The V end was cut by 8 bases, the J end by 0 bases, with 12 bases between. The CDR3 totals 14 residues. The CDR3 loop reads CASRRGVSTDTQYF. CDR3 DNA: TGTGCCAGCCGTCGCGGGGTGAGCACAGATACGCAGTATTTT.

This clonotype was seen many times. The V and J genes are TRBV7-9 and TRBJ1-2, with a tentative D call TRBD1 (6 bases). Germline values: CDR1 SEHNR, CDR2 FQNEAQ (reference sequence). The CDR3 is 16 amino acids. With 5 bases removed from V and 2 bases from J, the gap between germline ends came to 18 bases. The CDR3 sequence is CASSPSGGLPNYGYTF. CDR3 bases: TGTGCCAGCAGCCCATCCGGGGGCCTACCAAACTATGGCTACACCTTC.

This clonotype appeared many times. The CDR3 region has the DNA TGCGCCAGCAGCTTGGGAGGGATGAACACTGAAGCTTTCTTT. This sequence encodes CASSLGGMNTEAFF. The chain carries TRBV5-1 and TRBJ1-1, with D unclear. Trimming pared 0 bases from V and 0 bases from J, leaving 6 bases between. Per germline, CDR1 SGHRS and CDR2 YFSETQ. The CDR3 has 14 residues.

Turning to this clonotype: At one boundary the junction diverges from the germline segment, which might be a read error. The CDR3 here is CASSMLAGAGGVTQYF. As DNA, the CDR3 is TGTGCTAGCAGCATGCTAGCGGGGGCCGGGGGGGTGACCCAGTACTTC. The V and J genes are TRBV7-7 and TRBJ2-5, with 10 nucleotides matching TRBD2. The CDR3 has 16 amino acids. The germline V gene has CDR1 SSHAT and CDR2 FNYEAQ (reference sequence). Complete variable domain (other parts from reference TRBV7-7 and TRBJ2-5): GAGVSQSPRYKVTKRGQDVTLRCDPISSHATLYWYQQALGQGPEFLTYFNYEAQPDKSGLPSDRFSAERPEGSISTLTIQRTEQRDSAMYRCASSMLAGAGGVTQYFGPGTRLLVL.

The chain recombines TRBV10-3 with TRBJ2-3; perhaps D is TRBD1 or TRBD2 (6 bases each). Trimming pared 2 bases from V and 4 bases from J, leaving 19 bases between. The CDR3 runs 17 residues. The V gene's germline CDR1 is ENHRY and CDR2 SYGVKD. The CDR3 nucleotides are TGTGCCATCAGTGAGCCATCGGGACAAGGGGGGTCAGATACGCAGTATTTT. Protein: CAISEPSGQGGSDTQYF.

At least ten counts were recorded for this clonotype. This rearrangement joins TRBV5-1 to TRBJ1-4; 8 bases agree with TRBD1. After removal of 4 bases from V and 6 bases from J, the junction contained 5 bases not matched to a gene. In germline, CDR1 is SGHRS, CDR2 YFSETQ. CDR3 length: 14 amino acids. DNA of the CDR3: TGCGCCAGCAGCGACGGACAGGGCTATGAAAAACTGTTTTTT. This sequence encodes CASSDGQGYEKLFF.

This clonotype has just a few counts. The rearrangement links TRBV12-3 or TRBV12-4 to TRBJ2-3; D remains unclear. Trimming stripped 4 bases from V and 0 bases from J, with 14 bases between. CDR3 length equals 16 residues. CDR3 region: CASSSTGWSSTDTQYF. CDR3 coding DNA: TGTGCCAGCAGTTCCACGGGCTGGAGTAGCACAGATACGCAGTATTTT.

This clonotype was seen only a few times. The chain employs TRBV7-2 and TRBJ1-5; possible D gene TRBD1, 6 bases. V lost 4 bases and J 5 bases, leaving 12 bases between the germline ends. The CDR3 consists of 14 residues. Germline CDR1 is SGHTA and CDR2 is FQGNSA. CDR3 region: CASSSQGRDQPQHF. In DNA form, the CDR3 reads TGTGCCAGCAGCTCACAGGGCCGCGATCAGCCCCAGCATTTT.

This clonotype was seen a few times. The chain uses TRBV11-1 and TRBJ2-7, with 8 bases lining up with TRBD2. This CDR3 has 13 amino acids. The ends lost 6 bases at V and 3 bases at J; junction bases unmatched: 4. Germline assignment: CDR1 SGHAT and CDR2 FQDESV (reference sequence). As DNA, the CDR3 is TGTGCCAGCAGTAGCGGGGACAACTACGAGCAGTACTTC. Its translation is CASSSGDNYEQYF.

This clonotype showed up many times. The V call is TRBV29-1, the J call TRBJ2-5; 13 bases are a match to TRBD2. The CDR3 is made up of 15 amino acids. The V and J ends lost 3 bases and 3 bases, in that order; junction bases with no gene match: 4. Germline V CDR1 and CDR2: SQVTM, ANQGSEA. Here the CDR3 reads CSVDGTSGKKETQYF. CDR3 DNA sequence: TGCAGCGTTGATGGGACTAGCGGGAAGAAAGAGACCCAGTACTTC.

This clonotype was seen ten or more times. The chain uses TRBV6-2 or TRBV6-3 and TRBJ2-2; no reliable D call. Trimming shortened V by 2 bases and J by 3 bases, and 7 bases separated the two germline ends. Germline V gene sequence: CDR1 MNHEY, CDR2 SVGEGT. The CDR3 consists of 14 residues. The CDR3 loop reads CASSYGQYTGELFF. Written as DNA, the CDR3 is TGTGCCAGCAGTTACGGGCAGTACACCGGGGAGCTGTTTTTT.

The chain links TRBV6-6 to TRBJ2-1; tentatively, D is TRBD2 (6 bases). This CDR3 contains 13 residues. Per the germline V gene, CDR1 is MNHNY and CDR2 is SVGAGI (reference sequence). With 6 bases removed from V and 4 bases from J, the gap between germline ends came to 10 bases. The CDR3 loop reads CASSALAYNEQFF. The CDR3, as DNA: TGTGCCAGCAGCGCGCTAGCGTACAATGAGCAGTTCTTC.